This entry features one TCR beta chain sequence. The antigen is unknown. These data belong to a study of shared clonotypes between healthy human individuals. Study-wide background: The study used three CD4 naive, three CD4 memory, two CD8 naive and one CD8 memory plate per donor. Whole-study findings and limits: Sorted-subset samples were not fully sequenced, rarefaction indicated. What naive subsets generally showed was a larger estimated richness than memory subsets showed.

Profiled with immunoSEQ multiplex PCR; TCRdb holds only in-frame clones, not every one. There are about 1 million clones in the sample; around 76% occur only once, and about 1.5% lies in the top ten. CDR1 is MNHEY, CDR2 SMNVEV, per germline (reference sequence). The V segment lost 2 bases and the J segment 5 bases; nucleotides outside the gene matches: 8. The CDR3 covers 16 residues. The receptor was isolated from a man between 18 and 29 years old in good health. The chain employs TRBV27 and TRBJ2-3; 9 bases map to TRBD2. Material for sequencing was memory CD4+ T cells sorted from blood. Indicated subset: CD45RA-negative fraction. Written as DNA, the CDR3 is TGTGCCAGCAGTTTACGGTCAGCGGGGGGTAGAGATACGCAGTATTTT. Residues: CASSLRSAGGRDTQYF.